Below are 25 T cell receptor beta chains sequenced from a single sample in a study of blood T cell repertoires in COVID-19. TCRdb's table, derived via immunoSEQ multiplex PCR, lists solely in-frame clones and lacks some. The sample carries 270,000 or so clones, 89% recorded once. The sequenced sample consisted of peripheral blood. The receptors were sampled from a woman between 40 and 50 years old who had recovered from COVID-19.

The rearrangement links TRBV7-9 to TRBJ2-2; perhaps TRBD1 as D (6 bases). CDR3 length: 15 residues. The V gene's germline CDR1 is SEHNR and CDR2 FQNEAQ (reference sequence). The ends were cut back, 2 bases at V and 5 bases at J, with 12 bases in the middle. Here the CDR3 reads CASSLKQGFTGELFF. In nucleotides, the CDR3 is TGTGCCAGCAGCTTAAAACAGGGATTTACCGGGGAGCTGTTTTTT.

V usage is TRBV10-3 and J usage is TRBJ2-3, with TRBD2 identical over 8 bases. The V segment lost 5 bases and the J segment 5 bases; nucleotides outside the gene matches: 9. The CDR3 has 15 amino acids. Germline CDR1 reads ENHRY; CDR2 reads SYGVKD. CDR3 nucleotide sequence: TGTGCCATCAGTTCTCGGGGGGGCAGGGAAGATACGCAGTATTTT. It is translated as CAISSRGGREDTQYF.

This chain connects TRBV7-6 to TRBJ1-3; D is possibly TRBD1 (6 bases). Trimming took 1 base from V and 3 from J, leaving 13 bases between them. The CDR3 loop spans 16 amino acids. Germline CDR1 and CDR2: SGHVS and FNYEAQ. DNA of the CDR3: TGTGCCAGCAGCTTAGGGATGGGACAAGGTGGAAACACCATATATTTT. Amino acids: CASSLGMGQGGNTIYF.

The CDR3 loop reads CASTKGTEGATQYF. CDR3 nucleotide sequence: TGTGCCAGCACCAAAGGGACAGAGGGTGCGACCCAGTACTTC. The J gene is TRBJ2-5, the V gene TRBV6-5; the match to TRBD1 covers 7 bases. This CDR3 is built from 14 residues. The ends lost 7 bases at V and 7 bases at J; junction bases unmatched: 12. Germline CDR1 reads MNHEY; CDR2 reads SVGAGI.

The chain links TRBV27 to TRBJ2-2; perhaps TRBD2 as D (5 bases). V was clipped by 5 bases and J by 3 bases, with 13 bases between them. Germline V CDR1 and CDR2: MNHEY, SMNVEV (reference sequence). This CDR3 is 15 amino acids long. The CDR3 DNA reads TGTGCCAGCAGTCTAGATATGAGGGACACCGGGGAGCTGTTTTTT. Its protein is CASSLDMRDTGELFF.

J is TRBJ2-2 and V is TRBV10-3; D unclear. The CDR3 is made up of 14 amino acids. V was pared by 7 bases and J by 0 bases, with 9 bases between. Looked up from germline, CDR1 is ENHRY and CDR2 is SYGVKD. As DNA, the CDR3 is TGTGCCATCACCCCCGGGTCGAACACCGGGGAGCTGTTTTTT. It specifies CAITPGSNTGELFF.

CDR3 sequence reads: CASSLAGQNEAFF. CDR3 sequence (DNA): TGTGCCAGCAGCTTGGCGGGACAGAATGAGGCTTTCTTT. The rearrangement links TRBV5-5 to TRBJ1-1, with TRBD1 matching over 7 bases. V shed 0 bases and J 11 bases; nucleotides not matched to a gene: 7. Germline V gives CDR1 SGHKS, CDR2 YYEKEE (reference sequence). The CDR3 sequence is 13 residues long.

The V call is TRBV7-9, the J call TRBJ2-1; 10 bases align to TRBD2. The J segment lost 4 bases and the V segment lost 5 bases, leaving 8 bases of the junction unmatched. The CDR3 has 16 residues. Germline loops: CDR1 SEHNR, CDR2 FQNEAQ (reference sequence). The CDR3 loop reads CASSKGTSAVYNEQFF. The CDR3 bases are TGTGCCAGCAGCAAAGGGACTAGCGCAGTATACAATGAGCAGTTCTTC.

The chain is built from TRBV27 and TRBJ2-7; TRBD1 agrees at 11 bases. CDR3 size: 15 residues. J gave up 4 bases and V 0 bases, and 2 bases lay outside the gene matches. Looked up from germline, CDR1 is MNHEY and CDR2 is SMNVEV (reference sequence). The CDR3 loop is CASSLSGTGGYEQYV. In DNA, the CDR3 is TGTGCCAGCAGTTTATCTGGGACAGGGGGATACGAGCAGTACGTC.

This chain joins TRBV14 and TRBJ2-7; D unresolved. V was shortened by 4 bases and J by 5 bases, with 6 bases between the two germline ends. CDR3 size: 11 residues. In germline, CDR1 is SGHDN, CDR2 FVKESK. The CDR3 sequence: CASSLKNEQYF. CDR3 DNA sequence: TGTGCCAGCAGCCTAAAAAACGAGCAGTACTTC.

V gene TRBV6-5 combines with J gene TRBJ1-2, with D possibly being TRBD1 (6 bases). Germline V gives CDR1 MNHEY, CDR2 SVGAGI. V gave up 2 bases and J gave up 4 bases, with 14 bases separating them. The CDR3 is made up of 15 amino acids. CDR3 coding DNA: TGTGCCAGCAGTTACGCAGGGGACGGATCCTATGGCTACACCTTC. Residues: CASSYAGDGSYGYTF.

The rearrangement uses TRBV18 and TRBJ1-4; D might be TRBD1 (5 bases). Trimming shortened V by 8 bases and J by 5 bases, and 12 bases separated the two germline ends. Germline loops: CDR1 KGHSH, CDR2 LQKENI. The CDR3 runs to 13 residues. The CDR3 DNA is TGTGCCAGCCAAAGTGGGGCGAATGAAAAACTGTTTTTT. It is translated as CASQSGANEKLFF.

V usage is TRBV5-1 and J usage is TRBJ2-7; D may be TRBD2 (5 bases). Germline CDR1 and CDR2: SGHRS and YFSETQ. The CDR3 extends over 14 amino acids. V shed 4 bases and J shed 6 bases, with 17 bases lying between them. The CDR3 coding sequence is TGCGCCAGCAGCACCGGGAACCCCTATTTCGAGCAGTACTTC. It is translated as CASSTGNPYFEQYF.

This sequence joins TRBV28 and TRBJ2-1; D remains unclear. Trimming shortened V by 6 bases and J by 11 bases, and 20 bases separated the two germline ends. From germline, CDR1 is MDHEN and CDR2 SYDVKM. This CDR3 spans 14 amino acids. The CDR3 DNA is TGTGCCAGCAGCCTCACCGATAAACTTCATAAGCAGTTCTTC. Amino acids: CASSLTDKLHKQFF.

This sequence joins TRBV29-1 and TRBJ2-7, with D hard to call. CDR3 length: 13 amino acids. The V end was cut by 4 bases, the J end by 0 bases, with 10 bases between. Germline V CDR1 and CDR2: SQVTM, ANQGSEA. The CDR3 sequence is CSVVPLDSYEQYV. The CDR3 DNA reads as TGCAGCGTTGTCCCACTCGACTCCTACGAGCAGTACGTC.

The chain employs TRBV7-9 and TRBJ2-7; 8 positions match TRBD1. The V gene end was trimmed by 5 bases and the J gene end by 9 bases; junction bases not matched to a gene: 9. The CDR3 is 13 amino acids. CDR1 SEHNR and CDR2 FQNEAQ come from the germline V gene (reference sequence). This CDR3 is CASSPTGGKGQYF. CDR3 coding DNA: TGTGCCAGCAGCCCTACAGGGGGAAAGGGGCAGTACTTC.

This clone was recorded once. This chain connects TRBV27 to TRBJ2-1; D is ambiguous. The germline V gene has CDR1 MNHEY and CDR2 SMNVEV (reference sequence). The CDR3 covers 11 residues. Trimming took 4 bases from V and 7 from J, leaving 5 bases between them. The chain's CDR3 is CASSSANEQFF. The CDR3 DNA follows: TGTGCCAGCAGTTCCGCGAATGAGCAGTTCTTC.

The chain links TRBV12-5 to TRBJ2-3, with 10 bases aligning to TRBD1. From germline, CDR1 is LGHNT and CDR2 FRNRAP. The CDR3 length is 17 residues. V shed 0 bases and J 2 bases; nucleotides not matched to a gene: 5. The CDR3 protein is CASGLVRTGGVTDTQYF. CDR3 nucleotides: TGTGCTAGTGGTTTGGTAAGGACAGGGGGTGTCACAGATACGCAGTATTTT.

This clone was counted between two and nine times. The V call is TRBV20-1, the J call TRBJ2-7; 9 positions match TRBD1. V shed 3 bases and J 4 bases; nucleotides not matched to a gene: 10. CDR1 and CDR2 from the germline V gene are DFQATT and SNEGSKA (reference sequence). The CDR3 is 15 residues long. CDR3 in amino acids: CSASMWDRALYEQYF. The CDR3 DNA sequence: TGCAGTGCTAGTATGTGGGACAGGGCATTGTACGAGCAGTACTTC.

The V and J genes are TRBV30 and TRBJ2-7, with 9 bases fitting TRBD1. Trimming cost V 4 bases and J 3 bases; bases outside gene matches: 4. This CDR3 is built from 13 residues. Looked up from germline, CDR1 is GTSNPN and CDR2 is SVGIG (reference sequence). In DNA form, the CDR3 reads TGTGCCTGGATGCGGACAGGGGTCTACGAGCAGTACTTC. Amino acid sequence: CAWMRTGVYEQYF.

V and J are TRBV2 and TRBJ2-1, with TRBD2 as a possible D gene (7 bases). CDR1 is SNHLY, CDR2 FYNNEI, per germline. Trimming removed 0 bases from V and 4 bases from J, with 19 bases in between. The CDR3 has 18 residues. CDR3 sequence: CASSEAPPGGRGYNEQFF. The DNA for the CDR3 is TGTGCCAGCAGTGAAGCGCCCCCGGGGGGCAGGGGTTACAATGAGCAGTTCTTC.

In its sample, this clone was seen once. The chain is built from TRBV28 and TRBJ1-2; D might be TRBD1 (5 bases). Trimming shortened V by 6 bases and J by 4 bases, and 15 bases separated the two germline ends. This CDR3 region has 14 residues. Germline V lookup: CDR1 MDHEN, CDR2 SYDVKM. The DNA of the CDR3 is TGTGCCAGCAGAATGACCGACAGCTCCTATGGCTACACCTTC. Translation gives CASRMTDSSYGYTF.

The V call is TRBV7-3, the J call TRBJ2-1; TRBD2 matches 7 bases. The J segment lost 5 bases and the V segment lost 4 bases, leaving 8 bases of the junction unmatched. The CDR3 totals 15 residues. Germline V gene data show CDR1 as SGHTA and CDR2 as FQGTGA. DNA for the CDR3: TGTGCCAGCAGCTCCCCCGGCCTAGCGGACAATGAGCAGTTCTTC. Encoded protein: CASSSPGLADNEQFF.

The genes are TRBV3-1 (or the pseudogene TRBV3-2) and TRBJ2-3, with D unclear. Germline V CDR1 and CDR2: LGHDT, YNNKEL (reference sequence). V was clipped by 1 base and J by 6 bases, with 14 bases between them. The CDR3 is made up of 15 amino acids. The CDR3 region is CASSQAPAGGDTQYF. The CDR3 DNA reads as TGTGCCAGCAGCCAAGCCCCGGCAGGTGGGGATACGCAGTATTTT.

The rearrangement joins TRBV9 to TRBJ1-1; weak D call: TRBD1 (5 bases). V shed 1 base and J shed 13 bases, with 23 bases lying between them. Per germline, CDR1 SGDLS and CDR2 YYNGEE. This CDR3 is built from 15 residues. The CDR3 DNA follows: TGTGCCAGCAGCGTAAGTGAGGGAGCCAGACGGGGGTATTTCTTT. Translating it yields CASSVSEGARRGYFF. Filled out from reference TRBV9 and TRBJ1-1, the complete variable domain reads DSGVTQTPKHLITATGQRVTLRCSPRSGDLSVYWYQQSLDQGLQFLIQYYNGEERAKGNILERFSAQQFPDLHSELNLSSLELGDSALYFCASSVSEGARRGYFFGQGTRLTVV.